This is a list of T cell receptor beta chains from one sample in a study of PD-1 blockade in classical Hodgkin lymphoma. TCRdb's copy holds only in-frame clones and misses some; the assay was immunoSEQ multiplex PCR. Of some 86,000 clones listed, approximately 90% were seen once; the top ten hold 2.5% to 3.5%. This specimen consisted of peripheral blood mononuclear cells (PBMCs), obtained before the fourth cycle of nivolumab. Every receptor here comes from a human donor with classical Hodgkin lymphoma. Both conserved end residues are part of each CDR3. D genes are given only for firm matches. Size is stated for part of the rows, as once, few or many counts, or as a class when the clone is expanded.

>-|TRBV18|-|TRBJ2-3
TGTGCCAGCTCACTCTCCACAGATACGCAGTATTTT
CASSLSTDTQYF
>-|TRBV7-6|TRBD2|TRBJ2-2
TGTGCCAGTCAGCGGGAGGTCTCTCCCATCGGGGAGCTGTTTTTT
CASQREVSPIGELFF
>-|TRBV9|-|TRBJ1-2
TGTGCCAGCAGCGGATCAAGGGGCTATGGCTACACCTTC
CASSGSRGYGYTF
>-|TRBV4-3|-|TRBJ1-6
TGCGCCAGCAGCCAAGGACAGAGTTATAATTCACCCCTCCACTTT
CASSQGQSYNSPLHF
>-|TRBV7-3|-|TRBJ1-3
TGTGCCAGCAGCCCGGCTGCTGGAAACACCATATATTTT
CASSPAAGNTIYF
>-|TRBV9|-|TRBJ1-1
TGTGCCAGCAGCTCTAACCACAGGGTGCACACTGAAGCTTTCTTT
CASSSNHRVHTEAFF
>-|TRBV29-1|-|TRBJ1-2
TGCAGTGGATGGGACACAACTAACTATGGCTACACCTTC
CSGWDTTNYGYTF
>-|TRBV5-1|TRBD1|TRBJ1-1
TGCGCCAGCAGCTTGGTTGGACAGGGGAACACTGAAGCTTTCTTT
CASSLVGQGNTEAFF
>once|TRBV5-8|-|TRBJ1-1
TGTGCCAGCATCGCAAGGGGTTTACAGGTTTTGAACACTGAAGCTTTCTTT
CASIARGLQVLNTEAFF
>-|TRBV18|-|TRBJ2-3
TGTGCCAGCTCACCGCTCGGGGGCCTCACAGATACGCAGTATTTT
CASSPLGGLTDTQYF
>-|TRBV18|-|TRBJ1-1
TGTGCCAGCTCACCGTCCAGGGAGAACACTGAAGCTTTCTTT
CASSPSRENTEAFF
>-|TRBV10-2|TRBD2|TRBJ2-7
TGCGCCAGCAGTGAGGGCTCGACTAGCGGGGACTCCTACGAGCAGTACTTC
CASSEGSTSGDSYEQYF
>-|TRBV25-1|-|TRBJ2-2
TGTGCCAGCAGTGCGACAGCAAGATCCGGGGAGCTGTTTTTT
CASSATARSGELFF
>-|TRBV7-9|TRBD2|TRBJ2-3
TGTGCCAGCAGCTGCCTCGGGAGACTAGCGGGGAGAACAGATACGCAGTATTTT
CASSCLGRLAGRTDTQYF
>-|TRBV14|-|TRBJ1-5
TGTGCCAGCAGCCAAGATGCAGGGATTAGCAATCAGCCCCAGCATTTT
CASSQDAGISNQPQHF
>-|TRBV27|TRBD2|TRBJ2-1
TGTGCCACCGGACTAGACGGCCCTCTAGGGCAGTTCTTC
CATGLDGPLGQFF
>-|TRBV6-5|-|TRBJ2-5
TGTGCCAGCAGTTACTCTGAGACCCAGTACTTC
CASSYSETQYF
>-|TRBV4-2|TRBD2|TRBJ2-1
TGTGCCAGCAGCCAGAACACTCTAGCGGGGGGCTACAATGAGCAGTTCTTC
CASSQNTLAGGYNEQFF
>-|TRBV5-4|-|TRBJ2-1
TGTGCCAGCAGCTTGTGGGGCCTCAATGAGCAGTTCTTC
CASSLWGLNEQFF
>-|TRBV10-3|TRBD1|TRBJ1-4
TGTGCCATCAGTGAGAGGGACAGGGACTGGAAACTGTTTTTT
CAISERDRDWKLFF
>-|TRBV6-4|-|TRBJ1-5
TGTGCCAGGGACGGTGACAATCAGCCCCAGCATTTT
CARDGDNQPQHF
>-|TRBV28|TRBD1|TRBJ1-1
TGTGCCAGCAGTCCCTCCGGGACAGGGACCACTGAAGCTTTCTTT
CASSPSGTGTTEAFF
>-|TRBV6-5|-|TRBJ1-2
TGTGCCAGCAGTTACCTACAGGGCTATGGCTACACCTTC
CASSYLQGYGYTF
>-|TRBV19|TRBD1|TRBJ1-1
TGTGCCAGTACCCGGAGGACAGGGGAGAACACTGAAGCTTTCTTT
CASTRRTGENTEAFF
>-|TRBV29-1|-|TRBJ1-5
TGCAGCGTAGCGACAGAGAGGGACGGGCCCCAGCATTTT
CSVATERDGPQHF
>-|TRBV11-3|-|TRBJ1-1
TGTGCCAGCAGCCCTGGTGCCGTGAACACTGAAGCTTTCTTT
CASSPGAVNTEAFF
>once|TRBV6-1|TRBD2|TRBJ2-3
TGTGCCAGCAGTGAACTAGCGGGGACAGATACGCAGTATTTT
CASSELAGTDTQYF
>-|TRBV2|-|TRBJ1-5
TGTGCCAGCAGCCACCTGGGGGGGGCGGCTCAGCCCCAGCATTTT
CASSHLGGAAQPQHF
>-|TRBV6-6|TRBD1|TRBJ1-5
TGTGCCAGCAGTAGCAGGGGGCGATTCGGCAATCAGCCCCAGCATTTT
CASSSRGRFGNQPQHF
>-|TRBV11-3|-|TRBJ2-5
TGTGCCAGCAGCACCCGGGACACCACTCTCCAAGAGACCCAGTACTTC
CASSTRDTTLQETQYF
>-|TRBV18|TRBD1|TRBJ2-7
TGTGCCAGCTCACCACGGGGGACAGGGGCAGCTTACGAGCAGTACTTC
CASSPRGTGAAYEQYF
>-|TRBV7-8|-|TRBJ2-7
TGTGCCAGCAGCTTAGCTTACCCAGAATACGAGCAGTACTTC
CASSLAYPEYEQYF
>-|TRBV15|TRBD1|TRBJ1-3
TGTGCCACCAGCACCGGGACAGCTGGAAACACCATATATTTT
CATSTGTAGNTIYF
>-|TRBV6-1|TRBD2|TRBJ2-5
TGTGCCAGCAGTGCACCCCGAACTAGCGGGGGGCTAGCAGAGGAGACCCAGTACTTC
CASSAPRTSGGLAEETQYF
>-|TRBV18|-|TRBJ1-6
TGTGCCAGCTCACCACGAGACGATAATTCACCCCTCCACTTT
CASSPRDDNSPLHF
>-|TRBV4-3|-|TRBJ2-7
TGCGCCGGCAGCCACGCGGGATTGACAGGGACCTTCTACGAGCAGTACTTC
CAGSHAGLTGTFYEQYF
>-|TRBV6-1|-|TRBJ1-2
TGTGCCAGCAGTGAAGTATTGCAGGAAGGCTATGGCTACACCTTC
CASSEVLQEGYGYTF
>-|TRBV7-2|TRBD2|TRBJ2-3
TGTGCCAGCAGCCCCAACAGGCGGGGGGATAGCACAGATACGCAGTATTTT
CASSPNRRGDSTDTQYF
>-|TRBV9|-|TRBJ2-4
TGTGCCAGCAGCGTAGGGGCAGGGATTACGCTGGCCAAAAACATTCAGTACTTC
CASSVGAGITLAKNIQYF
>-|TRBV27|-|TRBJ2-7
TGTGCCAGCAGTTTATGGGGCAGCAGGAAACCCTACGAGCAGTACTTC
CASSLWGSRKPYEQYF
>-|TRBV7-9|-|TRBJ2-3
TGTGCCAGCAGCTTAGGTAGCACAGATACGCAGTATTTT
CASSLGSTDTQYF
>-|TRBV6-5|TRBD1|TRBJ2-7
TGTGCCAGCAGTGCCAGGACAGGGGGAACCTACGAGCAGTACTTC
CASSARTGGTYEQYF
>-|TRBV7-9|-|TRBJ2-5
TGTGCCAGCAGCTTAATTGGGGAGACCCAGTACTTC
CASSLIGETQYF
>-|TRBV7-2|TRBD2|TRBJ2-2
TGTGCCAGCAGCCTCCGGCGGGGGTTTGACACCGGGGAGCTGTTTTTT
CASSLRRGFDTGELFF
>-|TRBV19|TRBD2|TRBJ2-2
TGTGCCAGTAGTAGGTCAGCGGGAGCGAACACCGGGGAGCTGTTTTTT
CASSRSAGANTGELFF
>-|TRBV10-3|-|TRBJ1-2
TGTGCCATCAGTGAGTCGGGGCTGGATGGCTACACCTTC
CAISESGLDGYTF
>-|TRBV11-1|-|TRBJ2-5
TGTGCCAGCAGCTCCCGCCAAGAGACCCAGTACTTC
CASSSRQETQYF
>-|TRBV5-1|-|TRBJ1-6
TGCGCCAGCAGACCCGTTATAAGTAATTCACCCCTCCACTTT
CASRPVISNSPLHF
>-|TRBV9|TRBD2|TRBJ2-1
TGTGCCAGCAGCGTAGAGACTAGCGGGGGGTTCTACAATGAGCAGTTCTTC
CASSVETSGGFYNEQFF
>-|TRBV4-3|-|TRBJ1-5
TGCGCCAGCAGCCGGGGGGGGGCAAATCAGCCCCAGCATTTT
CASSRGGANQPQHF
>-|TRBV19|-|TRBJ2-7
TGTGCCAGTAGTATAGGTCTTGGCCAGAACTACGAGCAGTACTTC
CASSIGLGQNYEQYF
>-|TRBV6-5|-|TRBJ2-1
TGTGCCAGCAGTTACGATAACTACAATGAGCAGTTCTTC
CASSYDNYNEQFF